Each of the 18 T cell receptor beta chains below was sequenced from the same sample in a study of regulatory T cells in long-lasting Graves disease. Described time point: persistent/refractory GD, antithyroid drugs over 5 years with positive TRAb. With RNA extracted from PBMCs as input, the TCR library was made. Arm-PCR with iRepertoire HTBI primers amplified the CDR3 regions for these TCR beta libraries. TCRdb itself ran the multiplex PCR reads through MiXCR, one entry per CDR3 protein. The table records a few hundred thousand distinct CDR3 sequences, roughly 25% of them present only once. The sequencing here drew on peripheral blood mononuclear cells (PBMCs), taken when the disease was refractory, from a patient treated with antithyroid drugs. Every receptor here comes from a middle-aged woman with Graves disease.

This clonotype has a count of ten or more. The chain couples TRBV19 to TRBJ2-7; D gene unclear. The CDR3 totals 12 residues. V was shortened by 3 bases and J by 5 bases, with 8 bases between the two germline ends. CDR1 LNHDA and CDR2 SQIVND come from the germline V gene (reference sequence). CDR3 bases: TGTGCCAGTAGTATGGGCCTGGACGAGCAGTACTTC. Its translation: CASSMGLDEQYF.

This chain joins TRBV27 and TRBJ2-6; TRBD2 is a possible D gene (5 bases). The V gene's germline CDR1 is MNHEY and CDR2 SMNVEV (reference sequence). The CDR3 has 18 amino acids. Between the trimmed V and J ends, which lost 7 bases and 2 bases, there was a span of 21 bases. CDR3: CASTLRALGTPGANVLTF. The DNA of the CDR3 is TGTGCCAGCACCCTGCGGGCCCTAGGAACCCCTGGGGCCAACGTCCTGACTTTC.

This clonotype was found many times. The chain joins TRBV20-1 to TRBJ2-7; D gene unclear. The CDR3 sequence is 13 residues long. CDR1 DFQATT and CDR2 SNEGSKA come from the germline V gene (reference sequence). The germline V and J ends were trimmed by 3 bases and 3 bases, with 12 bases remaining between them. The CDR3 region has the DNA TGCAGTGCTAGCACTGGGGTGGGCTACGAGCAGTACTTC. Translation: CSASTGVGYEQYF.

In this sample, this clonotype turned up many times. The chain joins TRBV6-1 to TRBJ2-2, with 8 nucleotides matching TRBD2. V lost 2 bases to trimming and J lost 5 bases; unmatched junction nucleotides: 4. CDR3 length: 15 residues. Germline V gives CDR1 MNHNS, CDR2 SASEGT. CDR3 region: CASSESGRGTGELFF. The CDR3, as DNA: TGTGCCAGCAGTGAATCCGGGAGGGGTACCGGGGAGCTGTTTTTT.

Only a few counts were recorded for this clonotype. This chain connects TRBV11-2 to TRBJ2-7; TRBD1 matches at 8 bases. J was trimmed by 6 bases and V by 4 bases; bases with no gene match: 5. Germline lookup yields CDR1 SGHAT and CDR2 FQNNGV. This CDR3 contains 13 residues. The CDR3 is CASSYAGGGEQYF. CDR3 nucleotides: TGTGCCAGCAGCTACGCAGGGGGCGGCGAGCAGTACTTC.

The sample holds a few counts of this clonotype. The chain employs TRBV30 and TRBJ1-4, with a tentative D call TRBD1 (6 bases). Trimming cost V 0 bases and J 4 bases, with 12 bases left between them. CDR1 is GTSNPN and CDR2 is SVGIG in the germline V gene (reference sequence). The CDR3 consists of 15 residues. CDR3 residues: CAWSVSDSFNEKLFF. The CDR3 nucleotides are TGTGCCTGGAGTGTATCGGACAGCTTTAATGAAAAACTGTTTTTT.

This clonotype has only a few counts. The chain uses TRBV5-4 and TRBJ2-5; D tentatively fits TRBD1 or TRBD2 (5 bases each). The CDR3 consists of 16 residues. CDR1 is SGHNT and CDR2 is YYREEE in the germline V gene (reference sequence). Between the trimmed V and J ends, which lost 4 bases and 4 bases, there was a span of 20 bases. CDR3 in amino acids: CASSARTGLAVETQYF. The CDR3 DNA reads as TGTGCCAGCAGCGCACGAACAGGACTGGCGGTAGAGACCCAGTACTTC.

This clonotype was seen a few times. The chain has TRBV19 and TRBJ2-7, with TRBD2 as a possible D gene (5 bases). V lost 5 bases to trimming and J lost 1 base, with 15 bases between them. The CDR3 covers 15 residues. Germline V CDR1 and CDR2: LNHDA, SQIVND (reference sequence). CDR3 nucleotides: TGTGCCAGTAGTGCGCCGGGAACCGGGTCCTACGAGCAGTACTTC. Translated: CASSAPGTGSYEQYF.

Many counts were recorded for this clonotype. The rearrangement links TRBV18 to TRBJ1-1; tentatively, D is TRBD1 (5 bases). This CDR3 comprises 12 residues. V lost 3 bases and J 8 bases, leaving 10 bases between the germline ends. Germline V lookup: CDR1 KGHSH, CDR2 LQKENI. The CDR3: CASSPTGTEAFF. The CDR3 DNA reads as TGTGCCAGCTCACCCACGGGGACGGAAGCTTTCTTT.

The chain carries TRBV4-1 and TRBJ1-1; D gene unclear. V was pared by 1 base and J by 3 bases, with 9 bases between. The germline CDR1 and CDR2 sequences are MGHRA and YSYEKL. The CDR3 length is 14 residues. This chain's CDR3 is CASSQGPRDTEAFF. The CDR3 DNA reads TGCGCCAGCAGCCAAGGTCCCCGGGACACTGAAGCTTTCTTT.

CDR3 protein: CAGSPDGEGYGYTF. The CDR3 region has the DNA TGTGCCGGCAGCCCGGACGGGGAGGGTTATGGCTACACCTTC. This chain connects TRBV19 to TRBJ1-2; no definite D call. The CDR3 totals 14 residues. Trimming removed 11 bases at V and 5 bases at J, with 21 bases between. CDR1 is LNHDA and CDR2 is SQIVND in the germline V gene (reference sequence).

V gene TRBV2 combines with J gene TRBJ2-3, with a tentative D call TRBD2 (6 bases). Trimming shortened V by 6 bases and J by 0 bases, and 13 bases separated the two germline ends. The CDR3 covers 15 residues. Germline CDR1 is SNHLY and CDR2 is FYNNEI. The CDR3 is CASSQCGASTDTQYF. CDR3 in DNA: TGTGCCAGCAGCCAATGCGGGGCTAGCACAGATACGCAGTATTTT.

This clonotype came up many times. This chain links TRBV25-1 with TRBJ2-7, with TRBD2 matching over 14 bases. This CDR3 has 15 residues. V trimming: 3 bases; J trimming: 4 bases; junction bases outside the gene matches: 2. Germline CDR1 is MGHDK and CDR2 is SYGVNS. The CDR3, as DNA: TGTGCCAGCAGTGACAGACTAGCGGGAGGGTACGAGCAGTACTTC. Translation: CASSDRLAGGYEQYF.

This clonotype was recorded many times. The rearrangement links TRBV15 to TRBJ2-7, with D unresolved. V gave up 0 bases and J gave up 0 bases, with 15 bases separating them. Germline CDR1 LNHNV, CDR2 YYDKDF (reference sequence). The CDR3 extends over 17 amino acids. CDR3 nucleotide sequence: TGTGCCACCAGCAGAGAGCCCGCAGGCCACTCCTCCTACGAGCAGTACTTC. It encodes CATSREPAGHSSYEQYF. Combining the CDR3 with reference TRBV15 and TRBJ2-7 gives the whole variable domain DAMVIQNPRYQVTQFGKPVTLSCSQTLNHNVMYWYQQKSSQAPKLLFHYYDKDFNNEADTPDNFQSRRPNTSFCFLDIRSPGLGDTAMYLCATSREPAGHSSYEQYFGPGTRLTVT.

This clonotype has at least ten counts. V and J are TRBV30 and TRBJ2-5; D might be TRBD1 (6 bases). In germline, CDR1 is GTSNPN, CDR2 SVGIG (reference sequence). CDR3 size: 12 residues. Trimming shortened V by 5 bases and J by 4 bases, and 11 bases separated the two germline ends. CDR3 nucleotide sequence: TGTGCCTGGGCAGGGACACGAGAGACCCAGTACTTC. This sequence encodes CAWAGTRETQYF.

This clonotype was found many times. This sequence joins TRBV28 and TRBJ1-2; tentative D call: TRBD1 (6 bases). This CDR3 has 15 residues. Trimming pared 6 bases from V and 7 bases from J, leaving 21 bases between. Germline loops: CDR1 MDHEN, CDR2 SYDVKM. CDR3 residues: CASRLPTGPLSGYTF. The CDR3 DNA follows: TGTGCCAGCAGACTTCCGACAGGACCCCTGAGTGGCTACACCTTC.

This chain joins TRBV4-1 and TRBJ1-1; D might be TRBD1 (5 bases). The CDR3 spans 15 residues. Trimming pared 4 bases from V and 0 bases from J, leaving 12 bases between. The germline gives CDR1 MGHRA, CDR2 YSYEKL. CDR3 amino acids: CASSPGGNLNTEAFF. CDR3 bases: TGCGCCAGCAGCCCGGGGGGGAATTTGAACACTGAAGCTTTCTTT.

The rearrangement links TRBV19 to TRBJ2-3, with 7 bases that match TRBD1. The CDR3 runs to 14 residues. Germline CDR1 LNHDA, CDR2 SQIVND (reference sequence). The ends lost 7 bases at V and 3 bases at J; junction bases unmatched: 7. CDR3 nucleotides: TGTGCCAGTACCTGGACAGGTGGTACAGATACGCAGTATTTT. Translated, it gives CASTWTGGTDTQYF. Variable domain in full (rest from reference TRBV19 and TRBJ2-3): DGGITQSPKYLFRKEGQNVTLSCEQNLNHDAMYWYRQDPGQGLRLIYYSQIVNDFQKGDIAEGYSVSREKKESFPLTVTSAQKNPTAFYLCASTWTGGTDTQYFGPGTRLTVL.